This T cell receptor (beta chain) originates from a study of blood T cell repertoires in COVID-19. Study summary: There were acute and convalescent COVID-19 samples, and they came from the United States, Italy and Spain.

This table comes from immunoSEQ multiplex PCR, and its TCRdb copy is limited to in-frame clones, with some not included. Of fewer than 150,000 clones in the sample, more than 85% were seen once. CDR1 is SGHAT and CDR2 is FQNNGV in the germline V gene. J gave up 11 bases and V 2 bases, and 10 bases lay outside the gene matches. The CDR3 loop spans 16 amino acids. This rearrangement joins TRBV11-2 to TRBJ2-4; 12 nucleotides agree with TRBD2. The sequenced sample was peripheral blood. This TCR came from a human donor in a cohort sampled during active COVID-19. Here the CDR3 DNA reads TGTGCCAGCAGCTTAAAAGGGGCTAGCGGGGGGGCCGTTCAGTACTTC. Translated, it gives CASSLKGASGGAVQYF.